Sequencing of this T cell receptor beta chain was carried out in a study of cytomegalovirus exposure and HLA in healthy donors. In the study overall: Drawn from HLA-typed donors, tens of millions of unique TCRs were held in an early data release. Whole-study results and caveats: In vitro checks showed that three CMV-associated chains really do target CMV antigens. Later analysis demonstrated an association between a missense DCLRE1C variant and TCR beta V- and J-gene trimming.

The PCR made use of 60 Vbeta and 13 Jbeta primers. Only in-frame clones appear in the TCRdb table, and some are missing; sequencing was by immunoSEQ multiplex PCR. In the table there are approximately 140,000 clones, over 60% of which are singletons. As for this clone: The target antigen is unknown.

Germline values: CDR1 MGHRA, CDR2 YSYEKL. Germline trimming cut 3 bases from V and 3 bases from J; bases unmatched to any gene: 9. The CDR3 has 16 amino acids. V gene TRBV4-1 combines with J gene TRBJ2-3; 7 nucleotides agree with TRBD2. This TCR was recovered from a woman aged 55-69 years in good health and CMV-seronegative. Sequenced input: PBMCs. The CDR3 sequence is CASSQNFGGVTDTQYF. DNA for the CDR3: TGCGCCAGCAGCCAGAATTTTGGGGGGGTGACAGATACGCAGTATTTT.